Listed here are 26 T cell receptor beta chains from one sample, sequenced in a study of human T cells and chemical hapten exposure. Each CDR3 protein gets one entry after TCRdb re-called the RACE reads with MiXCR. The profile covers around 70,000 distinct CDR3 sequences, with more than 9.5% appearing a single time and more than 1.3% taken by the ten largest. The time point was: patch test 3, about 24 weeks after DPC sensitization. Treatment indicated: therapeutic diphenylcyclopropenone sensitization with weekly scalp DPC. Sequenced material: whole blood, taken in connection with sensitization to the hapten diphenylcyclopropenone (DPC). All receptors derive from a woman aged 45-65 years with alopecia areata. Some clones in this sample may be carry-over from other donors' samples.

The gene calls are TRBV28 and TRBJ1-2, with a tentative D call TRBD1 (5 bases). This CDR3 contains 15 residues. Trimming stripped 7 bases from V and 0 bases from J, with 15 bases between. The V gene's germline CDR1 is MDHEN and CDR2 SYDVKM. CDR3 sequence: CASILGGTSNYGYTF. CDR3 DNA sequence: TGTGCCAGCATCCTGGGAGGGACCTCTAACTATGGCTACACCTTC.

This rearrangement joins TRBV6-1 to TRBJ2-2; weak D call: TRBD2 (6 bases). This CDR3 has 15 residues. V shed 5 bases and J shed 1 base, with 11 bases lying between them. Germline V gene sequence: CDR1 MNHNS, CDR2 SASEGT. The CDR3 nucleotides read TGTGCCAGCAGTAGGGAGGCAGGGAACACCGGGGAGCTGTTTTTT. Amino acid sequence: CASSREAGNTGELFF.

This clonotype was counted ten times or more. Its ends do not fully match the called genes, so a read error is possible. DNA for the CDR3: TGTGCCAGCTCTCCACAAACAGGGAAGGGACCTGCAACTAATGAAAAACTGTTTTTT. Its protein is CASSPQTGKGPATNEKLFF. The chain has TRBV18 and TRBJ1-4, with D perhaps TRBD1 (6 bases). CDR1 and CDR2 from the germline V gene are KGHSH and LQKENI. CDR3 size: 19 residues.

V is TRBV20-1 and J is TRBJ1-4, with D possibly being TRBD1 (6 bases). The CDR3 spans 14 residues. V was pared by 5 bases and J by 0 bases, with 10 bases between. CDR1 and CDR2 from the germline V gene are DFQATT and SNEGSKA (reference sequence). As DNA, the CDR3 is TGCAGTGCTGAGGGGACACCAACTAATGAAAAACTGTTTTTT. Amino acid sequence: CSAEGTPTNEKLFF.

The table lists this clonotype with many counts. The V call is TRBV12-3 or TRBV12-4, the J call TRBJ2-5; D not resolved. The CDR3 is 15 residues long. V was cut by 0 bases and J by 4 bases, with 12 bases left in between. In DNA, the CDR3 is TGTGCCAGCAGTTTAGCGTCCGGGTTGATAGAGACCCAGTACTTC. Amino acids: CASSLASGLIETQYF.

The genes are TRBV28 and TRBJ2-5; 8 bases fit TRBD1. The CDR3 has 15 amino acids. Trimming cost V 5 bases and J 4 bases; bases outside gene matches: 9. The germline V gene has CDR1 MDHEN and CDR2 SYDVKM. CDR3 DNA: TGTGCCAGCAGTCCCGGGACAGGAGAGGTAGAGACCCAGTACTTC. Its protein product is CASSPGTGEVETQYF.

This clonotype was found a few times. This chain joins TRBV5-1 and TRBJ1-4; D gene unclear. Trimming shortened V by 0 bases and J by 10 bases, and 13 bases separated the two germline ends. The CDR3 is made up of 14 amino acids. The germline V gene has CDR1 SGHRS and CDR2 YFSETQ. The CDR3 bases are TGCGCCAGCAGCTTGGGCCAACGGCCGCGAAAACTGTTTTTT. Translating it yields CASSLGQRPRKLFF.

This clonotype occurred a few times. This chain links TRBV20-1 with TRBJ2-1, with 8 bases lining up with TRBD2. This CDR3 has 14 residues. With V trimmed by 6 bases and J by 8 bases, 12 bases remained unmatched. In germline, CDR1 is DFQATT, CDR2 SNEGSKA (reference sequence). CDR3: CSAPNSGTLDEQFF. CDR3 sequence (DNA): TGCAGTGCGCCGAATAGCGGGACTCTCGATGAGCAGTTCTTC.

This clonotype was seen ten or more times. This chain links TRBV27 with TRBJ2-7; the D is unclear. Germline V gives CDR1 MNHEY, CDR2 SMNVEV (reference sequence). The CDR3 is 16 amino acids. The ends were cut back, 0 bases at V and 5 bases at J, with 17 bases in the middle. As DNA, the CDR3 is TGTGCCAGCAGTTTATCGATGTCCCCTGCGTCCCACGAGCAGTACTTC. Translated: CASSLSMSPASHEQYF.

This clonotype was picked up a small number of times. In DNA form, the CDR3 reads TGTGCCAGCAGCTTAGGGAACTACAATGAGCAGTTCTTC. Translation: CASSLGNYNEQFF. The rearrangement uses TRBV7-9 and TRBJ2-1, with D unresolved. CDR1 SEHNR and CDR2 FQNEAQ come from the germline V gene (reference sequence). With 1 base removed from V and 3 bases from J, the gap between germline ends came to 4 bases. The CDR3 extends over 13 amino acids.

This clonotype was detected only a few times. The chain uses TRBV6-5 and TRBJ1-4, with D possibly matching TRBD1 (6 bases). CDR1 MNHEY and CDR2 SVGAGI come from the germline V gene. V gave up 0 bases and J gave up 11 bases, with 16 bases separating them. This CDR3 region has 15 residues. The CDR3 DNA reads TGTGCCAGCAGTTACTCGATCGTGGACAGACGGAAACTGTTTTTT. As protein: CASSYSIVDRRKLFF.

A few counts support this clonotype. J is TRBJ1-2 and V is TRBV11-2; 8 bases are a match to TRBD1. CDR3 length: 13 residues. With V trimmed by 6 bases and J by 14 bases, 14 bases remained unmatched. CDR1 and CDR2 from the germline V gene are SGHAT and FQNNGV. Here the CDR3 DNA reads TGTGCCAGCAGGAGTGAAGGAGGACAGGGCAGAACCTTC. This sequence encodes CASRSEGGQGRTF.

This clonotype was seen a few times. The rearrangement joins TRBV11-2 to TRBJ2-3; a possible D gene is TRBD2 (6 bases). V was cut by 5 bases and J by 5 bases, with 17 bases left in between. Germline V CDR1 and CDR2: SGHAT, FQNNGV. The CDR3 has 15 residues. CDR3 sequence (DNA): TGTGCCAGCAGCCCCCAGGAGGGAGTTAAAGATACGCAGTATTTT. Translated, it gives CASSPQEGVKDTQYF. The full variable domain, with the rest looked up from reference TRBV11-2 and TRBJ2-3, is EAGVAQSPRYKIIEKRQSVAFWCNPISGHATLYWYQQILGQGPKLLIQFQNNGVVDDSQLPKDRFSAERLKGVDSTLKIQPAKLEDSAVYLCASSPQEGVKDTQYFGPGTRLTVL.

This clonotype appeared many times. The CDR3 DNA sequence: TGTGCCAGTCAAGGGGGGCTTGGGGCCAACGTCCTGACTTTC. Translated: CASQGGLGANVLTF. The rearrangement joins TRBV19 to TRBJ2-6; TRBD1 or TRBD2 may be the D gene (6 bases each). The CDR3 covers 14 residues. Trimming cost V 8 bases and J 3 bases, with 11 bases left between them. Germline CDR1 LNHDA, CDR2 SQIVND (reference sequence).

Concerning this clonotype: Just one base apart from a much larger clone, this may be a read error. This chain links TRBV12-3 or TRBV12-4 with TRBJ1-5; 8 bases match TRBD1. The CDR3 loop spans 14 amino acids. The CDR3 spells CANSPDRVNQPQHF. The CDR3 DNA follows: TGTGCCAACAGTCCGGACAGGGTCAATCAGCCCCAGCATTTT.

This clonotype was seen at least ten times. The rearrangement links TRBV7-7 to TRBJ2-5; TRBD1 matches 8 bases. The germline V gene encodes CDR1 SSHAT and CDR2 FNYEAQ (reference sequence). The CDR3 contains 14 residues. The junction had 3 bases not matched to a gene; V was cut back by 4 bases and J by 2 bases. The CDR3 spells CASSYGTGQETQYF. Written as DNA, the CDR3 is TGTGCCAGCAGCTACGGGACAGGACAAGAGACCCAGTACTTC.

This clonotype was observed a handful of times. The rearrangement uses TRBV12-3 or TRBV12-4 and TRBJ1-2; D is uncertain. Trimming cost V 4 bases and J 7 bases, with 16 bases left between them. The CDR3 contains 14 residues. The CDR3 region is CASSSSATWGGYTF. The CDR3 region has the DNA TGTGCCAGCAGTTCCAGCGCGACCTGGGGTGGCTACACCTTC.

This clonotype has only a few counts. The chain links TRBV20-1 to TRBJ1-5, with unresolved D. This CDR3 is 14 amino acids long. The ends were cut back, 1 base at V and 7 bases at J, with 14 bases in the middle. Per the germline V gene, CDR1 is DFQATT and CDR2 is SNEGSKA (reference sequence). The CDR3 region is CSARGRTSGQPQHF. CDR3 sequence (DNA): TGCAGTGCTAGAGGACGGACGAGCGGGCAGCCCCAGCATTTT.

This clonotype was counted ten times or more. J is TRBJ1-6 and V is TRBV13; tentative D call: TRBD1 (5 bases). The CDR3 is 15 residues long. The V gene's germline CDR1 is PRHDT and CDR2 FYEKMQ (reference sequence). V lost 3 bases and J 6 bases, leaving 12 bases between the germline ends. CDR3 sequence: CASSFWGTGNSPLHF. In DNA, the CDR3 is TGTGCCAGCAGCTTCTGGGGGACGGGTAATTCACCCCTCCACTTT.

There are many counts of this clonotype. The rearrangement uses TRBV29-1 and TRBJ2-3; no reliable D call. The CDR3 spans 12 residues. Per the germline V gene, CDR1 is SQVTM and CDR2 is ANQGSEA. V lost 3 bases and J 3 bases, leaving 7 bases between the germline ends. The CDR3 DNA follows: TGCAGCGTTGAGCCGGGTACAGATACGCAGTATTTT. It is translated as CSVEPGTDTQYF.

This clonotype has ten or more counts. The genes are TRBV7-2 and TRBJ2-3; 12 bases are shared with TRBD2. Germline CDR1 SGHTA, CDR2 FQGNSA. This CDR3 spans 16 amino acids. Losses at the gene ends were 1 base for V and 4 bases for J; bases not matched to a gene: 3. The CDR3 region has the DNA TGTGCCAGCAGCTTAGTCGGGACTAGCGGGTCAGATACGCAGTATTTT. Protein: CASSLVGTSGSDTQYF.

The rearrangement links TRBV4-1 to TRBJ2-1; D remains ambiguous. The germline V and J ends were trimmed by 1 base and 4 bases, with 11 bases remaining between them. The CDR3 extends over 15 amino acids. The germline V gene encodes CDR1 MGHRA and CDR2 YSYEKL. CDR3 nucleotide sequence: TGCGCCAGCAGCCAAGTCCGAGACCCTTACAATGAGCAGTTCTTC. Translating gives CASSQVRDPYNEQFF.

This clonotype was picked up many times. The V gene is TRBV18, the J gene TRBJ1-4; D not resolved. Germline V CDR1 and CDR2: KGHSH, LQKENI. The V and J ends lost 5 bases and 0 bases respectively, with 13 bases between them. This CDR3 is built from 16 residues. CDR3 sequence: CASSTTSGATNEKLFF. The CDR3 DNA follows: TGTGCCAGCTCAACCACATCTGGCGCAACTAATGAAAAACTGTTTTTT.

Many counts were recorded for this clonotype. The chain couples TRBV6-5 to TRBJ2-5; maybe TRBD2 (5 bases). Looked up from germline, CDR1 is MNHEY and CDR2 is SVGAGI. This CDR3 region has 12 residues. The V end was cut by 8 bases, the J end by 7 bases, with 14 bases between. The CDR3: CASSTEAGTQYF. In DNA form, the CDR3 reads TGTGCCAGCTCTACAGAGGCGGGGACCCAGTACTTC.

This clonotype appeared many times. The rearrangement links TRBV7-2 to TRBJ2-2, with D unclear. With 5 bases removed from V and 2 bases from J, the gap between germline ends came to 3 bases. Germline values: CDR1 SGHTA, CDR2 FQGNSA. The CDR3 loop spans 12 amino acids. The CDR3 DNA sequence: TGTGCCAGCAGCGTAAACACCGGGGAGCTGTTTTTT. Translation: CASSVNTGELFF.

This clonotype was counted a few times. The genes are TRBV7-2 and TRBJ1-1; no firm D call. This CDR3 has 12 residues. Germline V gene data show CDR1 as SGHTA and CDR2 as FQGNSA. Between the trimmed V and J ends, which lost 1 base and 6 bases, there was a span of 6 bases. CDR3: CASSLGLPEAFF. The DNA of the CDR3 is TGTGCCAGCAGCTTAGGTCTCCCTGAAGCTTTCTTT.